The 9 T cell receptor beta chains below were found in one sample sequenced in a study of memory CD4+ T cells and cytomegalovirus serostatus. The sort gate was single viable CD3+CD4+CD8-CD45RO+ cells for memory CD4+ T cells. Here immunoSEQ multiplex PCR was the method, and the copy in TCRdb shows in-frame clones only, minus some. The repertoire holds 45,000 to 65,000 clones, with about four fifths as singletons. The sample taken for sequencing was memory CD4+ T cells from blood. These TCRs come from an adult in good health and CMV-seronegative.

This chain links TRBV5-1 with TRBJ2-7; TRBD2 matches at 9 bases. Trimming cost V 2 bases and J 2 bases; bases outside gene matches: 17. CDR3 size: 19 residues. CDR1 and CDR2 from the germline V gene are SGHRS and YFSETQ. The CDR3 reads CASSFVGIAGVQSTYEQYF. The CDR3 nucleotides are TGCGCCAGCAGCTTCGTCGGAATAGCGGGGGTGCAGTCGACCTACGAGCAGTACTTC.

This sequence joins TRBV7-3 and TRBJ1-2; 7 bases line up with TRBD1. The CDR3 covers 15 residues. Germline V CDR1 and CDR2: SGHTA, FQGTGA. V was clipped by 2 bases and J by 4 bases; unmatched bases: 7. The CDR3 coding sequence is TGTGCCAGCAGCTTAGGGTCAGGGGGAATCTATGGCTACACCTTC. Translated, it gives CASSLGSGGIYGYTF.

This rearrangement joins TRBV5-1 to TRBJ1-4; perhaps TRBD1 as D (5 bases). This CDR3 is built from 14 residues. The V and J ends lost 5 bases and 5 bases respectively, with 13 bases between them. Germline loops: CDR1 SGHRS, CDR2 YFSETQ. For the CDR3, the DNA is TGCGCCAGCAGGACCGGGACCTCAAATGAAAAACTGTTTTTT. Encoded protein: CASRTGTSNEKLFF.

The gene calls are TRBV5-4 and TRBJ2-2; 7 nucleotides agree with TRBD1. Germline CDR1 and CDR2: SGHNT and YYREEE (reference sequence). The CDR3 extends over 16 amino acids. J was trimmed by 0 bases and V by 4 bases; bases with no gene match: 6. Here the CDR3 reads CASSPKQGSNTGELFF. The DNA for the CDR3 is TGTGCCAGCAGCCCAAAACAGGGGTCGAACACCGGGGAGCTGTTTTTT.

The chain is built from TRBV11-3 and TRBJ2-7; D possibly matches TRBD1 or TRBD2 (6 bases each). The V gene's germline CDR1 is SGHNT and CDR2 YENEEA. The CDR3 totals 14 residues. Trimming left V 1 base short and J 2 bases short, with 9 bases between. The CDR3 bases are TGTGCCAGCAGCTTAGGGGGGGCCCCCTACGAGCAGTACTTC. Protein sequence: CASSLGGAPYEQYF. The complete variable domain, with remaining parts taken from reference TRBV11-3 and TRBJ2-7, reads EAGVVQSPRYKIIEKKQPVAFWCNPISGHNTLYWYLQNLGQGPELLIRYENEEAVDDSQLPKDRFSAERLKGVDSTLKIQPAELGDSAVYLCASSLGGAPYEQYFGPGTRLTVT.

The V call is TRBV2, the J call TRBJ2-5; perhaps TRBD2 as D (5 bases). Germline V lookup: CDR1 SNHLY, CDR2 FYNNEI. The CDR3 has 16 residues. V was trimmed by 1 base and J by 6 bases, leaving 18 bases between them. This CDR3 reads CASSEEGSGIGKTQYF. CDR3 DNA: TGTGCCAGCAGTGAAGAGGGATCGGGGATCGGAAAGACCCAGTACTTC.

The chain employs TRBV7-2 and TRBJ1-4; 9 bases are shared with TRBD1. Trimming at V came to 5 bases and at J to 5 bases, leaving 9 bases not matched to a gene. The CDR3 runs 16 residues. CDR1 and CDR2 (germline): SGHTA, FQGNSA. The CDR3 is CASSREVGTGNEKLFF. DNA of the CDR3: TGTGCCAGCAGCCGAGAGGTGGGGACAGGGAATGAAAAACTGTTTTTT.

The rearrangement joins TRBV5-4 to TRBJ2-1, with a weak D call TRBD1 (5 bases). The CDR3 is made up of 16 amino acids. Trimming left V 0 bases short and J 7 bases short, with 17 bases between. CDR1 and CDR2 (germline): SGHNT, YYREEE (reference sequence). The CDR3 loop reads CASSLAIENRQNEQFF. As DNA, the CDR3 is TGTGCCAGCAGCTTGGCCATTGAGAACAGGCAGAATGAGCAGTTCTTC.

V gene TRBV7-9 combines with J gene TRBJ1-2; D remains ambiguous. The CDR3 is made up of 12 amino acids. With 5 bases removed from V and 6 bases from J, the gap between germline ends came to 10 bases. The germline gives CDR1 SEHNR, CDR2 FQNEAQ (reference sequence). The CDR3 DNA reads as TGTGCCAGCAGCGGAGGACTGGATGGCTACACCTTC. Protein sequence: CASSGGLDGYTF.